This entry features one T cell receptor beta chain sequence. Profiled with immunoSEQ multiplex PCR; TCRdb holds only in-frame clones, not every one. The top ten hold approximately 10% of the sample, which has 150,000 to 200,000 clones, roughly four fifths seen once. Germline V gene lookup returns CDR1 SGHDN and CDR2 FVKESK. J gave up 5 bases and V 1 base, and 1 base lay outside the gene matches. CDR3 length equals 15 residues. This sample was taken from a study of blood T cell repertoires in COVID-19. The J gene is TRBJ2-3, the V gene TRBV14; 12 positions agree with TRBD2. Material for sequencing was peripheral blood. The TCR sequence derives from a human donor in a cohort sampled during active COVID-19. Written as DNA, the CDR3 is TGTGCCAGCAGCCAAGGGGGACTAGCGGGAGATACGCAGTATTTT. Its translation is CASSQGGLAGDTQYF.